These T cell receptor beta chains were read from a single sample in a study of beta chain features in type 1 diabetes. Only in-frame clones appear in the TCRdb table, and some are missing; sequencing was by immunoSEQ multiplex PCR. This table has roughly 150,000 clones, roughly 9% appearing once. Sequenced material: central memory CD4+ T cells from blood. The receptors come from a woman aged 25 to 39 with type 1 diabetes. CDR3s include the opening cysteine and the closing phenylalanine or tryptophan. Fields, in order: clone size, V gene, J gene, D gene, CDR3 DNA, CDR3 protein. The D gene is left open where the match is weak. Clone size is not always given. Where it is, it says once, few, many or a class for expanded clones.

once	TRBV5-6	TRBJ2-1	NA	TGTGCCAGCAGCTTGTACAGCGGAGACAATGAGCAGTTCTTC	CASSLYSGDNEQFF
NA	TRBV6-6	TRBJ2-7	TRBD1	TGTGCCAGCAGTTGGGACAGGGGTGGGAAAGAGCAGTACTTC	CASSWDRGGKEQYF
few	TRBV29-1	TRBJ1-2	NA	TGCAGCGTTGGACAGGAGGGCTACACCTTC	CSVGQEGYTF
few	TRBV9	TRBJ2-7	TRBD2	TGTGCCAGCAGCGTAACTAGCGGGAGTTCCGAGCAGTACTTC	CASSVTSGSSEQYF
NA	TRBV9	TRBJ2-5	NA	TGTGCCAGCAGCCCGCAGGGGGGACAAGAGACCCAGTACTTC	CASSPQGGQETQYF
few	TRBV29-1	TRBJ1-2	NA	TGCAGCGTTGAAGTCGCAGGTGGAGGGGACTATGGCTACACCTTC	CSVEVAGGGDYGYTF
NA	TRBV30	TRBJ2-6	NA	TGTGCCTGGAGTGGTCAGGGTGTGTTCTGGGCCAACGTCCTGACTTTC	CAWSGQGVFWANVLTF
NA	TRBV7-9	TRBJ2-7	NA	TGTGCCAGCAGCATTCTCCACGAGCAGTACTTC	CASSILHEQYF
NA	TRBV4-2	TRBJ2-1	TRBD2	TGTGCCAGCAGCCAAGAAGGGACTAGCGGATTACGTAACAATGAGCAGTTCTTC	CASSQEGTSGLRNNEQFF
NA	TRBV18	TRBJ2-3	TRBD1	TGTGCCAGCTCACCATCAGGGGGAGTGACAGATACGCAGTATTTT	CASSPSGGVTDTQYF
few	TRBV28	TRBJ1-1	NA	TGTGCCAGCAGTGTCCTTCGGAACACTGAAGCTTTCTTT	CASSVLRNTEAFF
few	TRBV5-6	TRBJ2-3	NA	TGTGCCAGTAACCGGGGAGAATTCACAGATACGCAGTATTTT	CASNRGEFTDTQYF
NA	TRBV7-2	TRBJ1-4	NA	TGTGCCAGCAGCCCCGGCGGAGACAGGTCCGAAAAACTGTTTTTT	CASSPGGDRSEKLFF
few	TRBV7-2	TRBJ1-1	NA	TGTGCCAGCAGCGGACAGCGGAACACTGAAGCTTTCTTT	CASSGQRNTEAFF
few	TRBV10-2	TRBJ2-1	TRBD1	TGCGCCAGCAGTTCGACAGGGGTTTACAATGAGCAGTTCTTC	CASSSTGVYNEQFF
NA	TRBV7-2	TRBJ2-7	NA	TGTGCCAGCAGCTTACAGAACTACGAGCAGTACTTC	CASSLQNYEQYF
NA	TRBV19	TRBJ2-7	NA	TGTGCCAGTAGTATCGTCGAGCAGTACTTC	CASSIVEQYF
NA	TRBV6-5	TRBJ1-1	TRBD1	TGTGCCAGCAGTAACCCGACAGGGGGGGAAACTGAAGCTTTCTTT	CASSNPTGGETEAFF
few	TRBV7-9	TRBJ2-2	TRBD1	TGTGCCAGCAGCCCGGGACAGGGGAGCACCGGGGAGCTGTTTTTT	CASSPGQGSTGELFF
few	TRBV4-2	TRBJ2-7	TRBD1	TGTGCCAGCAGCCAAGATCGGACTTTCAGGGGGTCCCTCCGCGAGCAGTACTTC	CASSQDRTFRGSLREQYF
NA	TRBV6-4	TRBJ2-1	TRBD2	TGTGCCAGCAGTGGGACGGGAGGATTTGAGCAGTTCTTC	CASSGTGGFEQFF
NA	TRBV5-1	TRBJ1-1	NA	TGCGCCAGCAGCGCCTCAGGGCTCAACGCTGAAGCTTTCTTT	CASSASGLNAEAFF
many	TRBV28	TRBJ2-5	TRBD2	TGTGCCAGCAGTGGACTAGCGGGAATTGGAGAGACCCAGTACTTC	CASSGLAGIGETQYF
few	TRBV6-1	TRBJ2-7	TRBD1	TGTGCCAGCAGTTTTGGACAGGGGAGCCACGAGCAGTACTTC	CASSFGQGSHEQYF
few	TRBV7-3	TRBJ2-1	TRBD2	TGTGCCAGCAGCTTAATGGGGACTAGCGGGAGTCCTGAGCAGTTCTTC	CASSLMGTSGSPEQFF
few	TRBV6-5	TRBJ1-1	NA	TGTGCCAGCAGTCGGAACACTGAAGCTTTCTTT	CASSRNTEAFF
NA	TRBV29-1	TRBJ1-3	NA	TGCAGCGTTGAGAAGGGAGCTGGAAACACCATATATTTT	CSVEKGAGNTIYF